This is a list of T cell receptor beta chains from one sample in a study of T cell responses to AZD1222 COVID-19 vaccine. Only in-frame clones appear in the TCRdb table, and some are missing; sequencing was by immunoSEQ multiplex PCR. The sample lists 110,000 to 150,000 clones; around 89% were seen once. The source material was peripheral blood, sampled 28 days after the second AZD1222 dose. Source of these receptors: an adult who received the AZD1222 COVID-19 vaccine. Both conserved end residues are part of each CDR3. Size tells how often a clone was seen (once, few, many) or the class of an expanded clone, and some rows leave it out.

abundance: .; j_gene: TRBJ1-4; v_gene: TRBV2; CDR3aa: CASRRTNMGEKLFF
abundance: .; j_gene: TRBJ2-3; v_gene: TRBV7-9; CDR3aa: CASRFSTDTQYF
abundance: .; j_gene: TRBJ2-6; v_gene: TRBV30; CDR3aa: CAWSAKGRAGANVLTF
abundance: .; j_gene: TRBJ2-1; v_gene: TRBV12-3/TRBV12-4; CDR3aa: CASTQGASEQFF
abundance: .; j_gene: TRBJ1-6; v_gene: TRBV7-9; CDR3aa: CASSREGTHSPLHF
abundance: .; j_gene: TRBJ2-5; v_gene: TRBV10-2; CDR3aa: CASSDPEETQYF
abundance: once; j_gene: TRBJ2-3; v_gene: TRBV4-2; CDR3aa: CASRGGGNADTQYF
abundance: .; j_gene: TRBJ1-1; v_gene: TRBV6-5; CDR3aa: CASSYSGGLNTEAFF
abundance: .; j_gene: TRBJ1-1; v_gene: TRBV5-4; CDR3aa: CASSLSGGTEAFF
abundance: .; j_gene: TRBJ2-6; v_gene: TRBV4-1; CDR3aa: CASSQMTGRYSGANVLTF
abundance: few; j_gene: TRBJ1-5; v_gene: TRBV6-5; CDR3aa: CASRSPTGYNQPQHF
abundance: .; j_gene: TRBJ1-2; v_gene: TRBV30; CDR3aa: CAWSMGRVFYGYTF
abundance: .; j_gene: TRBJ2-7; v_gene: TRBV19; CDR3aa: CASSIKYSYEQYF
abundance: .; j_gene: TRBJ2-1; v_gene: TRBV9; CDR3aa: CASSETSGNDEQFF
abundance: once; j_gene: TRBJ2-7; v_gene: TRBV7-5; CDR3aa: CARSVRDGYEQYF
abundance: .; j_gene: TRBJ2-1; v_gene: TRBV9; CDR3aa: CASTEVGGLRDEQFF
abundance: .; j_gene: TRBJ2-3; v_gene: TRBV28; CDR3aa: CASSPLMTGGPRDTQYF
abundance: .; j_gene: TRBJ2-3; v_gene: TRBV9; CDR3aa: CASSVDSGRRGDTQYF
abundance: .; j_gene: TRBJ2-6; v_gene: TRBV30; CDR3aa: CAWSEAHSGANVLTF
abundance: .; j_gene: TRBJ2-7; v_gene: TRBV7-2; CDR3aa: CASSLSSGEGHEQYF
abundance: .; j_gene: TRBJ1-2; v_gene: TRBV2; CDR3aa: CASSDTGAALYGYTF
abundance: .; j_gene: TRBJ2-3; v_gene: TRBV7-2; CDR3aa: CASTSSGSVTDTQYF
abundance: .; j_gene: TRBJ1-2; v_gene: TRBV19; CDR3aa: CASTNPSTPPHNYGYTF
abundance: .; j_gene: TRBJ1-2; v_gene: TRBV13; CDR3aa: CASSLGTGEGYTF
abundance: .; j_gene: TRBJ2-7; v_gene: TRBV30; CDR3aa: CAWRGTSGLYEQYF
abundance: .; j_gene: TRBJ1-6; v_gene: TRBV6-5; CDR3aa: CASSYSSSYNSPLHF
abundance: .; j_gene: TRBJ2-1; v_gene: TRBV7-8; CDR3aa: CASSLRAGGTSSYNEQFF
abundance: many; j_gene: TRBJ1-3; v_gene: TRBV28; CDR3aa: CASSFLTLLDSGNTIYF
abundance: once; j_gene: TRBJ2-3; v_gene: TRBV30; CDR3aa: CAWSMRLGASTDTQYF
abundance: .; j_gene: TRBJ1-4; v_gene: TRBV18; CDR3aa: CASSYATNEKLFF
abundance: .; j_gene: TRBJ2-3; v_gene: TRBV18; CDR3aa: CASSPLSGKGPDTQYF
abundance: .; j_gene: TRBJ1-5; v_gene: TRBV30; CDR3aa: CAWSGVSEPQHF
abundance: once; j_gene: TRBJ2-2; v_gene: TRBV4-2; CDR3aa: CASSPPRYSNTGELFF
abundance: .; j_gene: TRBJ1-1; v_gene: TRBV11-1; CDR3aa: CASSLAPGGSTEAFF
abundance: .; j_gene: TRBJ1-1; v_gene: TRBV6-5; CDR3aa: CASRLAWVTNTEAFF
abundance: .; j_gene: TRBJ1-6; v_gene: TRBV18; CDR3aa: CASSPSPAGNSPLHF
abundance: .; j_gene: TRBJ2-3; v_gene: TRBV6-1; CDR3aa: CASSEGAGGTDTQYF
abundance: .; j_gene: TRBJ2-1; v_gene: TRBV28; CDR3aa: CASSSTYNEQFF
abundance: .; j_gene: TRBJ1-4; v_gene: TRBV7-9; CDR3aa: CASSPTGTVGEKLFF
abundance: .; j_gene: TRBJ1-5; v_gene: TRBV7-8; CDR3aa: CASSLKASYGPQHF
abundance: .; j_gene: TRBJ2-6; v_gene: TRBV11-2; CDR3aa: CASSFPFRGRVSGANVLTF
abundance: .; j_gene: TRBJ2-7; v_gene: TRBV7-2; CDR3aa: CASSLASGGDSYEQYF
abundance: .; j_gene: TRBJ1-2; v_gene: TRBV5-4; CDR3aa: CASSLGQGRANYGYTF
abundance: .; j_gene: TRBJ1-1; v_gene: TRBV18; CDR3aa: CASSPGGTQTEAFF
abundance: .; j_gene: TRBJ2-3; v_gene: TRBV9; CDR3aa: CASSLGLAGTKGGRNTQYF
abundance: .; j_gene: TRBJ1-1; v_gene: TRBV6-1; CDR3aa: CASSEMGDTEAFF
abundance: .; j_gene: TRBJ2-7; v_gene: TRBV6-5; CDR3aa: CASSYSGGEQYF
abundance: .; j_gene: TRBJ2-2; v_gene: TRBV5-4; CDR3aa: CASSKGQGEGELFF
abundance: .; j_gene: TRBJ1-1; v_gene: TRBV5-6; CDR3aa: CASSYWASTEAFF
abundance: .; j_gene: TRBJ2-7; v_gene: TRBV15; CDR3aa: CATSTAWTGEYEQYF
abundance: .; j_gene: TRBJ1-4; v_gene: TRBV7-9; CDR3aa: CASSSSGTNEKLFF
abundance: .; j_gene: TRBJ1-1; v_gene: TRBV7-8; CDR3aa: CASSLGPPGQANTEAFF
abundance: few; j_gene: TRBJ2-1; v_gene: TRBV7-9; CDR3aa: CASSLIAGGYNEQFF
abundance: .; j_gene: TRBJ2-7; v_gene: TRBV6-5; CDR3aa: CASRRGEHEQYF
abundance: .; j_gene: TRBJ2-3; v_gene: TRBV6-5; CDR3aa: CASNGRGRGTQYF
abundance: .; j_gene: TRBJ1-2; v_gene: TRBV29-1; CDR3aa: CSVENGDTFYGYTF
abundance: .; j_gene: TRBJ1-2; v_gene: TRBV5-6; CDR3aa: CASQLGGGGYTF